The T cell receptor beta chain under discussion was sequenced for a study of Ad26.COV2.S vaccination and SARS-CoV-2 variants. General study findings and limits: Compared with placebo recipients, vaccine recipients had higher spike-specific TCR breadth.

The V gene's germline CDR1 is SEHNR and CDR2 FQNEAQ (reference sequence). The CDR3 loop spans 15 amino acids. The V segment lost 5 bases and the J segment 9 bases; nucleotides outside the gene matches: 8. Treatment: some 20 received Ad26.COV2.S at low or high dose, single or two shots; several received placebo; per-sample allocation not given. Sampling was performed 63 days after the first vaccine or placebo injection. The method was immunoSEQ multiplex PCR; TCRdb's version includes in-frame clones alone and lacks a portion of them. The repertoire holds roughly 510,000 clones, roughly 89% seen once, with around 13% in the top ten. This clone appeared many times. What it binds is unknown.

Sequencing used peripheral blood, obtained in a trial of Ad26.COV2.S vaccine versus placebo. The J gene is TRBJ2-1, the V gene TRBV7-9; 12 nucleotides agree with TRBD1. The receptor was isolated from a person between 18 and 65 years old who received the Ad26.COV2.S COVID-19 vaccine or a placebo. The CDR3 bases are TGTGCCAGCAGCCCCCGGGACAGGGGGCGCGGTGAGCAGTTCTTC. It encodes CASSPRDRGRGEQFF.